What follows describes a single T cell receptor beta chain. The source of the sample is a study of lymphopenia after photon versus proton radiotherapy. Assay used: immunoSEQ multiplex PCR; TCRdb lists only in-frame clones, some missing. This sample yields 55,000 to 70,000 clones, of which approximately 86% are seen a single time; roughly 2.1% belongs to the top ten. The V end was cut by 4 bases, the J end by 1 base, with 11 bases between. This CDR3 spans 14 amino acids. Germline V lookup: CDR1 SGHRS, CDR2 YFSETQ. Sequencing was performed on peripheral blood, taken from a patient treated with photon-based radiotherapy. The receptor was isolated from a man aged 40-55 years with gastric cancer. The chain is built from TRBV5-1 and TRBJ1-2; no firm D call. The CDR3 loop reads CASSERADNYGYTF. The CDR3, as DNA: TGCGCCAGCAGCGAGAGGGCCGATAACTATGGCTACACCTTC.